Presented here are 19 T cell receptor beta chains from one specimen sequenced in a study of cytomegalovirus exposure and HLA in healthy donors. With 60 Vbeta and 13 Jbeta primers, the PCR was carried out. TCRdb keeps only in-frame clones here, not all; method: immunoSEQ multiplex PCR. Of about 160,000 clones in the sample, roughly 70% are singletons; the top ten hold almost 3%. Sequenced material: PBMCs. All receptors derive from a woman aged 45-65 years in good health and CMV-seropositive.

This chain joins TRBV30 and TRBJ2-5; 9 nucleotides align to TRBD1. The CDR3 extends over 15 amino acids. CDR1 GTSNPN and CDR2 SVGIG come from the germline V gene (reference sequence). V gave up 6 bases and J gave up 5 bases; unmatched junction bases: 13. CDR3 sequence: CACSRGTGLGETQYF. The CDR3 bases are TGTGCCTGCAGTCGGGGGACAGGGCTCGGGGAGACCCAGTACTTC.

The gene calls are TRBV11-2 and TRBJ1-1; D gene unclear. The length of the CDR3 is 14 residues. Trimming removed 2 bases from V and 4 bases from J, with 11 bases in between. The germline CDR1 and CDR2 sequences are SGHAT and FQNNGV. DNA for the CDR3: TGTGCCAGCAGCTTAACCTGGGCAAGCACTGAAGCTTTCTTT. Protein: CASSLTWASTEAFF.

This clone was found a few times. This chain links TRBV6-4 with TRBJ1-1; D ambiguous. This CDR3 is 13 amino acids long. V lost 4 bases to trimming and J lost 0 bases, with 6 bases between them. The germline CDR1 and CDR2 sequences are MRHNA and SNTAGT. The CDR3 loop is CASSARMNTEAFF. CDR3 DNA: TGTGCCAGCAGTGCCAGGATGAACACTGAAGCTTTCTTT.

The chain recombines TRBV6-5 with TRBJ1-6; 8 bases are a match to TRBD1. V shed 0 bases and J 8 bases; nucleotides not matched to a gene: 3. This CDR3 is 15 amino acids long. The germline gives CDR1 MNHEY, CDR2 SVGAGI. The CDR3 reads CASSYSAGGDSPLHF. The CDR3 DNA reads as TGTGCCAGCAGTTACTCCGCAGGGGGCGATTCACCCCTCCACTTT.

The CDR3 sequence: CASSRDTGELFF. CDR3 in DNA: TGTGCTAGTTCGCGAGACACCGGGGAGCTGTTTTTT. The genes are TRBV12-5 and TRBJ2-2; unclear D gene. CDR1 is LGHNT and CDR2 is FRNRAP in the germline V gene. There are 12 residues in the CDR3. Trimming shortened V by 8 bases and J by 3 bases, and 7 bases separated the two germline ends. The full variable domain, rest sourced from reference TRBV12-5 and TRBJ2-2, is DARVTQTPRHKVTEMGQEVTMRCQPILGHNTVFWYRQTMMQGLELLAYFRNRAPLDDSGMPKDRFSAEMPDATLATLKIQPSEPRDSAVYFCASSRDTGELFFGEGSRLTVL.

This clone showed up just a few times. The chain uses TRBV5-1 and TRBJ2-5; the match to TRBD2 covers 9 bases. Germline CDR1 is SGHRS and CDR2 is YFSETQ. The CDR3 loop spans 14 amino acids. The V and J ends lost 2 bases and 2 bases, in that order; junction bases with no gene match: 1. CDR3 sequence (DNA): TGCGCCAGCAGCTTCAGCGGGGGGCAAGAGACCCAGTACTTC. Translated: CASSFSGGQETQYF.

The V gene is TRBV9, the J gene TRBJ1-2; D call uncertain. V was pared by 0 bases and J by 11 bases, with 14 bases between. This CDR3 is built from 13 residues. Germline assignment: CDR1 SGDLS and CDR2 YYNGEE. The CDR3 here is CASSVAERGSYTF. CDR3 DNA: TGTGCCAGCAGCGTAGCGGAGAGAGGGAGTTACACCTTC.

The chain carries TRBV5-1 and TRBJ1-6; D unresolved. The CDR3 loop spans 12 amino acids. V dropped 0 bases and J dropped 13 bases, with 8 bases sitting between them. The germline CDR1 and CDR2 sequences are SGHRS and YFSETQ. The CDR3, as DNA: TGCGCCAGCAGCTTGGACAGTTCGCCCCTCCACTTT. Protein sequence: CASSLDSSPLHF.

The chain joins TRBV25-1 to TRBJ1-6; D uncertain. CDR3 size: 15 residues. Germline CDR1 and CDR2: MGHDK and SYGVNS. The ends were cut back, 1 base at V and 7 bases at J, with 11 bases in the middle. The CDR3 reads CASSELGGGNSPLHF. In DNA, the CDR3 is TGTGCCAGCAGTGAATTGGGCGGAGGAAATTCACCCCTCCACTTT.

The V and J genes are TRBV6-1 and TRBJ1-5, with TRBD1 identical over 8 bases. The CDR3 contains 16 residues. Unmatched junction bases numbered 5, after V lost 2 bases and J lost 2 bases. Germline V gene sequence: CDR1 MNHNS, CDR2 SASEGT. The CDR3 reads CASSESPGQGNQPQHF. The CDR3, as DNA: TGTGCCAGCAGTGAATCACCGGGACAGGGCAATCAGCCCCAGCATTTT.

The chain carries TRBV19 and TRBJ1-2; 7 bases line up with TRBD1. With V trimmed by 7 bases and J by 2 bases, 4 bases remained unmatched. This CDR3 region has 13 residues. In germline, CDR1 is LNHDA, CDR2 SQIVND (reference sequence). The CDR3 nucleotides read TGTGCCAGTAAGACGACAGGGAACTATGGCTACACCTTC. It codes for CASKTTGNYGYTF.

V and J are TRBV18 and TRBJ1-3, with 7 bases identical to TRBD1. This CDR3 contains 14 residues. Per the germline V gene, CDR1 is KGHSH and CDR2 is LQKENI. The V gene end was trimmed by 4 bases and the J gene end by 8 bases; junction bases not matched to a gene: 8. The CDR3 reads CASSLTGLGDTIYF. For the CDR3, the DNA is TGTGCCAGCTCACTGACAGGGCTTGGTGACACCATATATTTT.

V usage is TRBV7-8 and J usage is TRBJ1-2, with 7 bases that match TRBD1. The germline V gene has CDR1 SGHVS and CDR2 FQNEAQ. The CDR3 has 15 amino acids. J lost 3 bases, V lost 5 bases, and 9 bases had no gene match. The CDR3 here is CASSPGTENYYGYTF. CDR3 sequence (DNA): TGTGCCAGCAGCCCGGGGACAGAAAACTACTATGGCTACACCTTC.

This clone was recorded only once. This chain connects TRBV9 to TRBJ1-1, with D hard to call. Per germline, CDR1 SGDLS and CDR2 YYNGEE. CDR3 length: 13 amino acids. With 1 base removed from V and 1 base from J, the gap between germline ends came to 5 bases. CDR3: CASSVNRNTEAFF. The DNA of the CDR3 is TGTGCCAGCAGCGTAAACAGGAACACTGAAGCTTTCTTT. The variable domain in full, completed from reference TRBV9 and TRBJ1-1, reads DSGVTQTPKHLITATGQRVTLRCSPRSGDLSVYWYQQSLDQGLQFLIQYYNGEERAKGNILERFSAQQFPDLHSELNLSSLELGDSALYFCASSVNRNTEAFFGQGTRLTVV.

This clone was seen only a few times. The chain uses TRBV10-2 and TRBJ2-5, with 9 bases fitting TRBD1. Germline CDR1 WSHSY, CDR2 SAAADI. The CDR3 totals 12 residues. Trimming cost V 7 bases and J 5 bases; bases outside gene matches: 2. The CDR3 protein is CASKTGGETQYF. The CDR3 coding sequence is TGCGCCAGCAAGACAGGGGGGGAGACCCAGTACTTC.

The CDR3 loop is CASSLDRDSSPLHF. In nucleotides, the CDR3 is TGTGCCAGCAGTCTGGACAGGGACAGTTCACCCCTCCACTTT. The rearrangement joins TRBV2 to TRBJ1-6; TRBD1 aligns across 8 bases. The V gene's germline CDR1 is SNHLY and CDR2 FYNNEI. CDR3 length equals 14 residues. The J segment lost 9 bases and the V segment lost 5 bases, leaving 6 bases of the junction unmatched.

The sample holds one count of this clone. The V gene is TRBV5-6, the J gene TRBJ2-3; tentatively, D is TRBD2 (6 bases). Deletions cut 3 bases from V and 10 bases from J, with 21 bases between. CDR3 length: 15 residues. The germline V gene has CDR1 SGHDT and CDR2 YYEEEE. The CDR3 DNA is TGTGCCAGCAGCTCTAACGCGGGGCTCCGGGAATCGCAGTATTTT. This sequence encodes CASSSNAGLRESQYF.

The chain links TRBV13 to TRBJ1-2, with D perhaps TRBD1 (5 bases). CDR3 length: 13 residues. V shed 2 bases and J shed 2 bases, with 6 bases lying between them. CDR1 PRHDT and CDR2 FYEKMQ come from the germline V gene (reference sequence). The CDR3 is CASSLRGNYGYTF. The CDR3 region has the DNA TGTGCCAGCAGCTTAAGGGGAAACTATGGCTACACCTTC.

This clone has more than one count but fewer than ten. The chain carries TRBV27 and TRBJ2-7, with 8 bases that match TRBD1. V gave up 6 bases and J gave up 4 bases; unmatched junction bases: 8. The CDR3 is 14 amino acids. Germline CDR1 MNHEY, CDR2 SMNVEV (reference sequence). CDR3 DNA: TGTGCCAGCAGGGCATCAGGGGGCGGGTACGAGCAGTACTTC. Residues: CASRASGGGYEQYF.